In its sample, the clone carrying this TCR beta chain was seen a few times. The antigen is undetermined. This specimen belongs to a study of OX40 agonist ivuxolimab in advanced cancers. This CDR3 has 16 residues. Per the germline V gene, CDR1 is MDHEN and CDR2 is SYDVKM. Trimming took off 3 bases at V and 0 bases at J, with 12 bases between the two ends. Libraries were prepared by immunoSEQ multiplex PCR; TCRdb keeps only in-frame clonotypes and omits some of them. Found here are around 57,000 clones, 80% to 90% of them singletons; the top ten hold about 1%. Findings and caveats of the study: At doses 0.1 to 3.0 mg/kg, CD4+ and CD8+ clones expanded. Expanded clones belonging to CD8+ T cells outnumbered, on average, those of CD4+.

The sample consisted of CD4+ or CD8+ T cells sorted from blood, taken in a trial of the OX40 agonist ivuxolimab. The TCR originated in an adult with an advanced solid tumor such as melanoma, head and neck, liver or kidney cancer. V gene TRBV28 combines with J gene TRBJ1-3; D call uncertain. CDR3 protein: CASSLGQAISGNTIYF. Written as DNA, the CDR3 is TGTGCCAGCAGTTTGGGTCAGGCCATCTCTGGAAACACCATATATTTT.